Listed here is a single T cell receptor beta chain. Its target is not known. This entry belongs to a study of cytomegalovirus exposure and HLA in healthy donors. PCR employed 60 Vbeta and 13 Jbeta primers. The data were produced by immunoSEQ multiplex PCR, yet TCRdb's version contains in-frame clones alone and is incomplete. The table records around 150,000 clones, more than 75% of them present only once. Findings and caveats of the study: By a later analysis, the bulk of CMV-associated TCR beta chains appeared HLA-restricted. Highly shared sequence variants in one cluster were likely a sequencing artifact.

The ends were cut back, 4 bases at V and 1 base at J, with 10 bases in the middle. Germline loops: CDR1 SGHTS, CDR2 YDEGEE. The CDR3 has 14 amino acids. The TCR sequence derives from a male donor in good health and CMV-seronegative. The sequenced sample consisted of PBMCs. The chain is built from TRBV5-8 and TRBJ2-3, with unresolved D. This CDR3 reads CASSARVGTDTQYF. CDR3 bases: TGTGCCAGCAGCGCAAGAGTGGGCACAGATACGCAGTATTTT.